Below are 11 T cell receptor beta chains sequenced from a single sample in a study of blood T cell repertoires in COVID-19. Measured with immunoSEQ multiplex PCR; TCRdb has only the in-frame clones, and not every one. The table includes 13,000 or so clones, around 88% detected once. The sequencing sample was made of peripheral blood. These receptors were taken from an elderly man with acute or convalescent COVID-19.

The chain links TRBV6-1 to TRBJ1-1; a possible D gene is TRBD1 (6 bases). V was cut by 1 base and J by 3 bases, with 6 bases left in between. CDR3 length: 13 amino acids. CDR1 is MNHNS and CDR2 is SASEGT in the germline V gene. CDR3 amino acids: CASSEDRDTEAFF. The CDR3, as DNA: TGTGCCAGCAGTGAAGACAGGGACACTGAAGCTTTCTTT.

This clone was recorded a few times. The V gene is TRBV18, the J gene TRBJ1-2, with TRBD1 identical over 7 bases. The CDR3 is made up of 15 amino acids. Germline lookup yields CDR1 KGHSH and CDR2 LQKENI. With 6 bases clipped from V and 2 bases from J, the junction kept 9 bases outside the gene matches. CDR3 region: CASSISTGRNYGYTF. DNA of the CDR3: TGTGCCAGCTCCATATCGACAGGGAGAAACTATGGCTACACCTTC.

In nucleotides, the CDR3 is TGTGCCAGTAGTTCCGCGCCAGGGCCTGGTCAGCCCCAGCATTTT. It specifies CASSSAPGPGQPQHF. V gene TRBV19 combines with J gene TRBJ1-5; D possibly corresponds to TRBD1 (5 bases). The CDR3 runs to 15 residues. In germline, CDR1 is LNHDA, CDR2 SQIVND (reference sequence). V shed 5 bases and J shed 6 bases, with 17 bases lying between them.

The rearrangement links TRBV11-3 to TRBJ2-7; TRBD1 aligns across 8 bases. Losses at the gene ends were 4 bases for V and 5 bases for J; bases not matched to a gene: 10. The CDR3 is 15 residues long. The germline V gene encodes CDR1 SGHNT and CDR2 YENEEA. CDR3 in DNA: TGTGCCAGCAGCTCCCCGACAGGGGTTACCGACGAGCAGTACTTC. Encoded protein: CASSSPTGVTDEQYF. Supplemented by reference TRBV11-3 and TRBJ2-7, the full variable domain reads EAGVVQSPRYKIIEKKQPVAFWCNPISGHNTLYWYLQNLGQGPELLIRYENEEAVDDSQLPKDRFSAERLKGVDSTLKIQPAELGDSAVYLCASSSPTGVTDEQYFGPGTRLTVT.

This clone was recorded a few times. The V call is TRBV25-1, the J call TRBJ1-2; 7 positions match TRBD1. CDR1 and CDR2 (germline): MGHDK, SYGVNS. After removal of 4 bases from V and 7 bases from J, the junction contained 3 bases not matched to a gene. CDR3 length: 12 residues. The CDR3 protein is CASSGQGVGYTF. The CDR3 DNA is TGTGCCAGCAGTGGGCAGGGGGTTGGCTACACCTTC.

V usage is TRBV6-5 and J usage is TRBJ1-2; no clear D. The CDR3 length is 14 residues. Germline-derived CDR1 and CDR2 are MNHEY and SVGAGI. Trimming took off 1 base at V and 7 bases at J, with 13 bases between the two ends. The chain's CDR3 is CASSYFGDSSGYTF. CDR3 bases: TGTGCCAGCAGTTACTTCGGGGATTCGAGTGGCTACACCTTC.

The chain has TRBV5-1 and TRBJ1-1; the D gene is possibly TRBD1 (5 bases). CDR3 size: 13 residues. The germline V gene has CDR1 SGHRS and CDR2 YFSETQ. V was cut by 3 bases and J by 7 bases, with 13 bases left in between. The CDR3 sequence: CASSSGWGDEAFF. The CDR3 bases are TGCGCCAGCAGCTCGGGGTGGGGGGATGAAGCTTTCTTT.

The chain combines TRBV6-5 with TRBJ2-7, with TRBD1 identical over 10 bases. Germline CDR1 MNHEY, CDR2 SVGAGI. Trimming cost V 6 bases and J 1 base; bases outside gene matches: 6. CDR3 length: 15 amino acids. CDR3 in DNA: TGTGCCAGCAGACCAGGACAGGGGGGGTCCTACGAGCAGTACTTC. It is translated as CASRPGQGGSYEQYF.

To note about this clone: Other DNA sequences in the sample encode the same CDR3. This chain links TRBV7-9 with TRBJ2-3, with 12 bases that match TRBD2. The CDR3 totals 14 residues. Per germline, CDR1 SEHNR and CDR2 FQNEAQ (reference sequence). The trim removed 10 bases at V and 0 bases at J, leaving 2 bases unmatched. The CDR3 here is CATLAGGSTDTQYF. CDR3 sequence (DNA): TGTGCCACCCTAGCGGGGGGGAGCACAGATACGCAGTATTTT.

The chain carries TRBV3-1 (or the pseudogene TRBV3-2) and TRBJ2-5, with D uncertain. The germline V gene has CDR1 LGHDT and CDR2 YNNKEL (reference sequence). V was pared by 3 bases and J by 0 bases, with 14 bases between. The CDR3 runs to 16 residues. CDR3 amino acids: CASSHWWAADQETQYF. The CDR3 nucleotides are TGTGCCAGCAGCCACTGGTGGGCTGCAGACCAAGAGACCCAGTACTTC.

The J gene is TRBJ2-6, the V gene TRBV28; D call uncertain. Trimming cost V 2 bases and J 4 bases, with 3 bases left between them. The length of the CDR3 is 13 residues. Germline assignment: CDR1 MDHEN and CDR2 SYDVKM. In nucleotides, the CDR3 is TGTGCCAGCAGTTTAGCGGGGGCCAACGTCCTGACTTTC. Translation: CASSLAGANVLTF.